These 8 T cell receptor beta chains originate from one sample sequenced in a study of blood T cell repertoires in COVID-19 (dated by TCRdb to 2018 to 2020). The library came from the immunoSEQ multiplex PCR assay. TCRdb provides this immuneACCESS table in a form limited to in-frame rearrangements. Some clones are lacking; in checked studies, under half of them reflect an unresolved V gene, and why the rest are absent is not known. This sample has approximately 160,000 clones in its table, and roughly four fifths of those were observed once. Clones ranked in the top ten supply approximately 9.9% of the sample. Specimen: peripheral blood. Receptors were obtained from a man in his 60s with active or convalescent COVID-19.

The J gene is TRBJ2-3, the V gene TRBV23-1; 10 bases align to TRBD2. TRBV23-1 is treated as an ORF (open reading frame) with a function not yet certain. This CDR3 comprises 16 residues. V was pared by 4 bases and J by 4 bases, with 8 bases of the junction left unmatched. The CDR3 DNA reads as TGCGCCAGCAGTCTTTGGACTAGCGGAAAATCAGATACGCAGTATTTT. Translating gives CASSLWTSGKSDTQYF.

The rearrangement uses TRBV6-4 and TRBJ2-7; the match to TRBD2 covers 7 bases. V lost 2 bases, J lost 0 bases, and 7 bases stayed unmatched. This CDR3 contains 16 residues. Germline CDR1 is MRHNA and CDR2 is SNTAGT. The CDR3 nucleotides are TGTGCCAGCAGTGACGGGTGGGACTATTCCTCCTACGAGCAGTACTTC. It yields the protein CASSDGWDYSSYEQYF.

This clone was recorded once. The rearrangement links TRBV19 to TRBJ1-1; 9 bases map to TRBD1. The germline V gene has CDR1 LNHDA and CDR2 SQIVND (reference sequence). The CDR3 loop spans 19 amino acids. With V trimmed by 5 bases and J by 0 bases, 16 bases remained unmatched. The CDR3 DNA follows: TGTGCCAGTAGTCCTTCAACCCGGACAGGGGCGAAGATGAACACTGAAGCTTTCTTT. It encodes CASSPSTRTGAKMNTEAFF.

This chain connects TRBV15 to TRBJ2-4, with 7 bases fitting TRBD2. This CDR3 has 20 residues. Looked up from germline, CDR1 is LNHNV and CDR2 is YYDKDF (reference sequence). The V segment lost 3 bases and the J segment 4 bases; nucleotides outside the gene matches: 21. The CDR3 sequence is CATSSGRVAGVGYRKNIQYF. In DNA form, the CDR3 reads TGTGCCACCAGCAGTGGACGAGTGGCGGGAGTCGGTTATCGGAAAAACATTCAGTACTTC.

This clone was observed a handful of times. The rearrangement joins TRBV19 to TRBJ1-5; the D is unclear. The CDR3 runs to 12 residues. Germline lookup yields CDR1 LNHDA and CDR2 SQIVND (reference sequence). V lost 7 bases and J lost 3, with 7 bases in between. CDR3 bases: TGTGCCAGTACCGTTTACAATCAGCCCCAGCATTTT. The encoded protein is CASTVYNQPQHF.

The gene calls are TRBV12-3 or TRBV12-4 and TRBJ2-7, with 7 bases lining up with TRBD1. The ends lost 1 base at V and 12 bases at J; junction bases unmatched: 9. The CDR3 loop spans 13 amino acids. The CDR3 nucleotides are TGTGCCAGCAGTTTAGGAGATCACAGGGGTCTGTACTTC. Amino acids: CASSLGDHRGLYF.

This chain connects TRBV24-1 to TRBJ2-1; D is perhaps TRBD1 (6 bases). V lost 9 bases and J lost 8, with 16 bases in between. Looked up from germline, CDR1 is KGHDR and CDR2 is SFDVKD. The CDR3 runs 13 residues. CDR3 DNA sequence: TGTGCCACCGCTCTTGTTGGGGGCGATGAGCAGTTCTTC. It encodes CATALVGGDEQFF.

The chain recombines TRBV9 with TRBJ1-5; D gene uncertain. V gave up 3 bases and J gave up 2 bases, with 6 bases separating them. The length of the CDR3 is 13 residues. The V gene's germline CDR1 is SGDLS and CDR2 YYNGEE. The CDR3 coding sequence is TGTGCCAGCAGCGATGGAGGCAATCAGCCCCAGCATTTT. It encodes CASSDGGNQPQHF.